This T cell receptor beta chain was obtained from a study of cytomegalovirus exposure and HLA in healthy donors. Study findings and constraints: In a later analysis, common viral pathogens appeared linked to several of the most significant clusters. Productive rates of about 87% or about 30% were seen for most TCR beta V segments in an earlier analysis. What a later analysis reportedly showed was that an Asian-associated ancestry cluster had fewer N-insertions than the approximately 700-donor mean.

A note on this clone: No antigen is known for it.

Primers: 60 Vbeta forward and 13 Jbeta reverse. Measured with immunoSEQ multiplex PCR; TCRdb has only the in-frame clones, and not every one. The repertoire holds over 150,000 clones, roughly 77% seen once, with less than 4% in the top ten. Trimming stripped 11 bases from V and 6 bases from J, with 8 bases between. Per the germline V gene, CDR1 is MDHEN and CDR2 is SYDVKM. The CDR3 is 10 residues long. The sequence derives from a woman in her twenties or thirties in good health and CMV-seropositive. This chain uses TRBV28 with TRBJ1-5, with D possibly TRBD1 on 5 matching bases. Sequences were obtained from PBMCs. In DNA, the CDR3 is TGTGCCTGGGGGGTTCAGCCCCAGCATTTT. Its protein product is CAWGVQPQHF.